These 3 T cell receptor beta chains were sequenced from one sample in a study of CD8 T cells in ankylosing spondylitis. MiXCR, run by TCRdb on the 5' RACE reads, gives a single entry per CDR3 protein. The sample lists roughly 120,000 distinct CDR3 sequences; roughly 13% were seen once. The sequenced sample was blood, either unsorted or a sorted T cell fraction (not recorded which). The receptors derive from a female donor with ankylosing spondylitis or in good health (not recorded which).

In this sample, this clonotype turned up many times. The rearrangement links TRBV5-1 to TRBJ2-3; unclear D gene. This CDR3 spans 13 amino acids. V lost 8 bases and J lost 0, with 10 bases in between. Germline V CDR1 and CDR2: SGHRS, YFSETQ. The CDR3 region is CASNPSSTDTQYF. The DNA of the CDR3 is TGCGCCAGTAATCCGTCTAGCACAGATACGCAGTATTTT.

This clonotype was observed many times. This chain joins TRBV7-9 and TRBJ2-7; TRBD1 matches at 7 bases. The V gene end was trimmed by 7 bases and the J gene end by 2 bases; junction bases not matched to a gene: 8. From germline, CDR1 is SEHNR and CDR2 FQNEAQ (reference sequence). This CDR3 has 14 amino acids. CDR3 sequence reads: CASTQGSSTYEQYF. Here the CDR3 DNA reads TGTGCCAGCACACAGGGGTCTAGTACCTACGAGCAGTACTTC.

This clonotype came up once. The rearrangement links TRBV2 to TRBJ2-6; tentatively, D is TRBD1 or TRBD2 (5 bases each). V lost 2 bases to trimming and J lost 0 bases, with 17 bases between them. Looked up from germline, CDR1 is SNHLY and CDR2 is FYNNEI. The CDR3 sequence is 19 residues long. CDR3 loop: CASSERTGASPSGANVLTF. CDR3 DNA sequence: TGTGCCAGCAGTGAAAGGACCGGGGCTAGCCCCTCTGGGGCCAACGTCCTGACTTTC.